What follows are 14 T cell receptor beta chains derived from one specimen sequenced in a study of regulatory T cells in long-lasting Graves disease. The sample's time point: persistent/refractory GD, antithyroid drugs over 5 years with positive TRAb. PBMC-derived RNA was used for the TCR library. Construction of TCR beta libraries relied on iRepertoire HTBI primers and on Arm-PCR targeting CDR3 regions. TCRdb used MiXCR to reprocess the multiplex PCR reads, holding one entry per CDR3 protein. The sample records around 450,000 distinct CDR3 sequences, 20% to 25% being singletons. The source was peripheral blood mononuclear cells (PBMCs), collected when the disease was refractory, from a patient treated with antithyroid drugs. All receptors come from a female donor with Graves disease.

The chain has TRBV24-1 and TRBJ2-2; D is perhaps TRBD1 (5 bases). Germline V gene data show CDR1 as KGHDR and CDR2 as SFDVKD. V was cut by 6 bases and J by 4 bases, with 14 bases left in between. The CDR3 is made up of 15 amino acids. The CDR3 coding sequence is TGTGCCACCAGTTCCAGGGATCGCGGCACCGGGGAGCTGTTTTTT. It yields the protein CATSSRDRGTGELFF.

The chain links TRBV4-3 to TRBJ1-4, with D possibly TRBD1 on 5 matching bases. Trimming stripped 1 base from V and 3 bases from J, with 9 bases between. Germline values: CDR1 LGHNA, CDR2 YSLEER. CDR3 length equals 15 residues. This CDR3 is CASSQVGAANEKLFF. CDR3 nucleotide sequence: TGCGCCAGCAGCCAAGTTGGGGCGGCTAATGAAAAACTGTTTTTT.

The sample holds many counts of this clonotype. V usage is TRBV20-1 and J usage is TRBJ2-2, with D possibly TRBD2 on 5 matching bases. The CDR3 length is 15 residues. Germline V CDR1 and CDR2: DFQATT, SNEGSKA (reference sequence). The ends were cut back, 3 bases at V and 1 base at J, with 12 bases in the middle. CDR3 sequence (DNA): TGCAGTGCTAGGTCTCCGGGAATGAACACCGGGGAGCTGTTTTTT. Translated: CSARSPGMNTGELFF.

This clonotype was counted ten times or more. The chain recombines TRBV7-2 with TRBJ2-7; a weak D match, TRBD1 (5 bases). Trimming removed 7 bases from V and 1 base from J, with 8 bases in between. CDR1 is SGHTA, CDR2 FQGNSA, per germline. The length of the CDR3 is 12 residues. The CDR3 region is CASKGRSYEQYF. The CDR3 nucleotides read TGTGCCAGCAAGGGGCGTTCCTACGAGCAGTACTTC.

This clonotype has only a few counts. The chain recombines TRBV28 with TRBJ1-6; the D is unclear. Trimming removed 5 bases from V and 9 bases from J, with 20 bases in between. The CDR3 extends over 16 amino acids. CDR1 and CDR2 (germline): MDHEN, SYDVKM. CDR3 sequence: CASSPGSLFSGSPLHF. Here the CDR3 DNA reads TGTGCCAGCAGTCCCGGGTCCCTATTTTCGGGTTCACCCCTCCACTTT. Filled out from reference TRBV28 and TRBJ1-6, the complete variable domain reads DVKVTQSSRYLVKRTGEKVFLECVQDMDHENMFWYRQDPGLGLRLIYFSYDVKMKEKGDIPEGYSVSREKKERFSLILESASTNQTSMYLCASSPGSLFSGSPLHFGNGTRLTVT.

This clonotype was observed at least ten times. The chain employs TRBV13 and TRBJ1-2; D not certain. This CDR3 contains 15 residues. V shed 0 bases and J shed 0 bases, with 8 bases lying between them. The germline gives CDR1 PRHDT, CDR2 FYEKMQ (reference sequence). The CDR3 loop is CASSLGSSPNYGYTF. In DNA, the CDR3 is TGTGCCAGCAGCTTAGGATCCAGCCCTAACTATGGCTACACCTTC.

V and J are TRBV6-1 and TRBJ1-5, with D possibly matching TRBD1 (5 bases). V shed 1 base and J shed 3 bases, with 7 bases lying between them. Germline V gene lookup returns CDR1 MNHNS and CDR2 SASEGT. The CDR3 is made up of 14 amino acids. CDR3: CASSEGGLNQPQHF. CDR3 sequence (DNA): TGTGCCAGCAGTGAAGGGGGCCTCAATCAGCCCCAGCATTTT.

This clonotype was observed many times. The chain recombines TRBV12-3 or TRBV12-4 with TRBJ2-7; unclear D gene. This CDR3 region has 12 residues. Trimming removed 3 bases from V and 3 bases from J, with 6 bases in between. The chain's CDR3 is CASSFAHYEQYF. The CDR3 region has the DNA TGTGCCAGCAGTTTTGCACACTACGAGCAGTACTTC.

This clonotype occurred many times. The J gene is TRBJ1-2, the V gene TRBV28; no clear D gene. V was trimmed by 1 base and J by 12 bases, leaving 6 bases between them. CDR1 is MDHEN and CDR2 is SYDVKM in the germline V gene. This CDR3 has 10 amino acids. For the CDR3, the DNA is TGTGCCAGCAGTTTATACCCCCACACCTTC. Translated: CASSLYPHTF.

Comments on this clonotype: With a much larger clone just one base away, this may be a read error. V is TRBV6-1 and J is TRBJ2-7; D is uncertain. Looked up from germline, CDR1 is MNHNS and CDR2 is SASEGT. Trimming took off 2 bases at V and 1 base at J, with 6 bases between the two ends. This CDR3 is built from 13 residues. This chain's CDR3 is CASSEKGSYEQYF. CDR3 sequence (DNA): TGTGCCAGCAGTGAAAAGGGATCCTACGAGCAGTACTTC.

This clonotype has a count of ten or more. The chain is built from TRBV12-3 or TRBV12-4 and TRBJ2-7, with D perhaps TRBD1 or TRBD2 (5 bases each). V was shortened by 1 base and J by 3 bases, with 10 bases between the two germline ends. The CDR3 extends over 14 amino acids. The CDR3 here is CASSLVGVIYEQYF. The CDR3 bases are TGTGCCAGCAGTTTAGTGGGGGTAATCTACGAGCAGTACTTC.

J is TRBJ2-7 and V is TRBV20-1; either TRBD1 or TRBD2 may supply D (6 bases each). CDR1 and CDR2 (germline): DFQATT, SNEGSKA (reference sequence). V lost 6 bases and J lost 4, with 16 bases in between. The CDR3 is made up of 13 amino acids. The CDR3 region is CSAAAGGPYEQYF. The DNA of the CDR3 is TGCAGTGCCGCGGCTGGGGGGCCATACGAGCAGTACTTC.

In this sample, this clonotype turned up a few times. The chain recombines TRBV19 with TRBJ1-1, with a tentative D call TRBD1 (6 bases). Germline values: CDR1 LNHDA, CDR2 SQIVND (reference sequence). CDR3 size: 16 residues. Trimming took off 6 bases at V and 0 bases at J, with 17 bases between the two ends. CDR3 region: CASRTRWGGVNTEAFF. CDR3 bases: TGTGCCAGTAGGACCCGGTGGGGGGGCGTGAACACTGAAGCTTTCTTT.

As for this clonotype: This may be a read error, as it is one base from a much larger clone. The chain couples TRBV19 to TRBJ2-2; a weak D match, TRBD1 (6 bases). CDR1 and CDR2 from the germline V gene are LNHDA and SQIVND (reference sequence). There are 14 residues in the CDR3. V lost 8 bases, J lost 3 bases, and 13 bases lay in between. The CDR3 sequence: CASGSGQYTGELFF. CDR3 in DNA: TGTGCCAGTGGTTCTGGACAGTACACCGGGGAGCTGTTTTTT. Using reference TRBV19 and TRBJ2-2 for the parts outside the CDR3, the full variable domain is DGGITQSPKYLFRKEGQNVTLSCEQNLNHDAMYWYRQDPGQGLRLIYYSQIVNDFQKGDIAEGYSVSREKKESFPLTVTSAQKNPTAFYLCASGSGQYTGELFFGEGSRLTVL.